Sequencing of this T cell receptor beta chain was carried out in a study of blood T cell repertoires in COVID-19. Study information: From T cells, B-cell-depleted T cells, or PBMCs came the material, which was cDNA or gDNA.

Assay: immunoSEQ multiplex PCR; the TCRdb copy retains only in-frame clones and omits some. The sample has a few hundred thousand clones; around 84% are singletons. The CDR3 sequence is 14 residues long. Trimming at V came to 6 bases and at J to 3 bases, leaving 4 bases not matched to a gene. Germline V lookup: CDR1 MNHEY, CDR2 SMNVEV (reference sequence). The participants were between roughly 18 and 100 years old and came from 24 US areas. Participant reports of clinical history set cohort assignment. This TCR was recovered from a man aged 25 to 45 with acute COVID-19. The V and J genes are TRBV27 and TRBJ1-3, with TRBD1 identical over 8 bases. What was sequenced was PBMCs or T cells enriched from blood (not recorded which). CDR3 protein: CASSLRGHGNTIYF. CDR3 DNA: TGTGCCAGCAGCCTCAGGGGGCATGGAAACACCATATATTTT.